The 31 T cell receptor beta chains in this list originate from one sample, sequenced in a study of T-cell memory formation after mild COVID-19. TCRdb re-analysed the 5' RACE reads in MiXCR, keeping a single row per CDR3 protein. The data show roughly 130,000 distinct CDR3 sequences, 5% to 6.5% seen once. Sample: PBMCs or a T cell subset sorted from them (not recorded which). Receptors originate from an adult woman who had mild COVID-19 (a few samples of this study predate the infection). Cell type and time point are not known.

This clonotype turned up a few times. This sequence joins TRBV5-4 and TRBJ2-5; 8 nucleotides match TRBD2. Germline V gene sequence: CDR1 SGHNT, CDR2 YYREEE (reference sequence). J lost 1 base, V lost 0 bases, and 2 bases had no gene match. The CDR3 runs 15 residues. CDR3 residues: CASSLAGGLQETQYF. Here the CDR3 DNA reads TGTGCCAGCAGCTTGGCGGGGGGGCTCCAAGAGACCCAGTACTTC.

This chain links TRBV24-1 with TRBJ2-7; D may be TRBD2 (5 bases). The CDR3 spans 13 residues. V gave up 3 bases and J gave up 3 bases, with 8 bases separating them. Germline V lookup: CDR1 KGHDR, CDR2 SFDVKD. The CDR3 sequence: CATSDPRGYEQYF. CDR3 sequence (DNA): TGTGCCACCAGTGATCCCCGGGGCTACGAGCAGTACTTC.

The rearrangement uses TRBV30 and TRBJ2-7, with no clear D. CDR1 and CDR2 from the germline V gene are GTSNPN and SVGIG (reference sequence). The CDR3 extends over 11 amino acids. V was cut by 2 bases and J by 5 bases, with 7 bases left in between. Here the CDR3 reads CAWSWINEQYF. The CDR3 coding sequence is TGTGCCTGGAGTTGGATCAACGAGCAGTACTTC.

The rearrangement links TRBV7-2 to TRBJ2-3; D uncertain. The CDR3 contains 16 residues. Germline CDR1 SGHTA, CDR2 FQGNSA. Trimming stripped 2 bases from V and 0 bases from J, with 12 bases between. CDR3 nucleotides: TGTGCCAGCAGCTTAAGATTTGGAATCAGCACAGATACGCAGTATTTT. Amino acids: CASSLRFGISTDTQYF. The full variable domain, with the rest looked up from reference TRBV7-2 and TRBJ2-3, is GAGVSQSPSNKVTEKGKDVELRCDPISGHTALYWYRQSLGQGLEFLIYFQGNSAPDKSGLPSDRFSAERTGGSVSTLTIQRTQQEDSAVYLCASSLRFGISTDTQYFGPGTRLTVL.

This clonotype was observed a handful of times. The chain links TRBV29-1 to TRBJ1-5; D remains ambiguous. CDR3 length equals 12 residues. CDR1 is SQVTM and CDR2 is ANQGSEA in the germline V gene. The germline V and J ends were trimmed by 5 bases and 3 bases, with 8 bases remaining between them. The CDR3 sequence is CSVSTYNQPQHF. The CDR3 DNA is TGCAGCGTTTCCACCTACAATCAGCCCCAGCATTTT.

This clonotype has only a few counts. This chain joins TRBV7-8 and TRBJ2-1, with 13 positions matching TRBD2. CDR1 is SGHVS and CDR2 is FQNEAQ in the germline V gene. CDR3 length: 20 amino acids. The ends lost 5 bases at V and 4 bases at J; junction bases unmatched: 17. As DNA, the CDR3 is TGTGCCAGCAGCCAGCCCGGGACTAGCGGGGACGGCGGGCATTACAATGAGCAGTTCTTC. This codes for CASSQPGTSGDGGHYNEQFF.

The rearrangement joins TRBV7-8 to TRBJ2-1; possibly TRBD1 for D (6 bases). Germline loops: CDR1 SGHVS, CDR2 FQNEAQ. This CDR3 contains 12 residues. Trimming left V 8 bases short and J 4 bases short, with 9 bases between. CDR3 sequence reads: CASHGQYNEQFF. The CDR3 region has the DNA TGTGCCAGCCATGGACAGTACAATGAGCAGTTCTTC.

This clonotype is labeled medium-sized. The chain is built from TRBV12-3 or TRBV12-4 and TRBJ2-7, with 7 positions matching TRBD2. The CDR3 is 14 residues long. V dropped 1 base and J dropped 4; count of bases not matched to a gene: 4. In nucleotides, the CDR3 is TGTGCCAGCAGTTTAGGGCTAGCGGCTTACGAGCAGTACTTC. This encodes CASSLGLAAYEQYF.

This clonotype was seen only a few times. V is TRBV5-1 and J is TRBJ2-2, with D possibly matching TRBD2 (6 bases). The V gene lost 0 bases and the J gene lost 1 base, with 10 bases spanning the gap. Per germline, CDR1 SGHRS and CDR2 YFSETQ. CDR3 length equals 16 residues. CDR3 bases: TGCGCCAGCAGCTTGGTGGGAGGAGTGAACACCGGGGAGCTGTTTTTT. Its translation: CASSLVGGVNTGELFF.

V gene TRBV15 combines with J gene TRBJ2-7; possibly TRBD1 for D (5 bases). The CDR3 is 18 amino acids. V shed 0 bases and J shed 5 bases, with 23 bases lying between them. CDR1 is LNHNV and CDR2 is YYDKDF in the germline V gene (reference sequence). The CDR3 region has the DNA TGTGCCACCAGCAGAGATGTTTCGCTCAGGGAACGTTTGAACGAGCAGTACTTC. It is translated as CATSRDVSLRERLNEQYF. The complete variable domain, with remaining parts taken from reference TRBV15 and TRBJ2-7, reads DAMVIQNPRYQVTQFGKPVTLSCSQTLNHNVMYWYQQKSSQAPKLLFHYYDKDFNNEADTPDNFQSRRPNTSFCFLDIRSPGLGDTAMYLCATSRDVSLRERLNEQYFGPGTRLTVT.

The chain employs TRBV7-9 and TRBJ1-1; TRBD1 might be the D (5 bases). Germline values: CDR1 SEHNR, CDR2 FQNEAQ (reference sequence). Trimming removed 5 bases at V and 4 bases at J, with 17 bases between. The CDR3 contains 15 residues. CDR3 loop: CASSIGTGGTTEAFF. The CDR3 region has the DNA TGTGCCAGCAGCATCGGGACCGGGGGGACCACTGAAGCTTTCTTT.

The rearrangement links TRBV6-2 or TRBV6-3 to TRBJ2-2, with D possibly being TRBD1 (5 bases). This CDR3 has 16 residues. Trimming shortened V by 6 bases and J by 5 bases, and 19 bases separated the two germline ends. CDR1 MNHEY and CDR2 SVGEGT come from the germline V gene. The CDR3 coding sequence is TGTGCCAGCAGGAATTATCTCCCAGGGCGAACCGGGGAGCTGTTTTTT. Amino acids: CASRNYLPGRTGELFF.

This clonotype has a count of ten or more. The V and J genes are TRBV24-1 and TRBJ1-2, with D possibly TRBD1 on 6 matching bases. This CDR3 spans 15 amino acids. The germline V gene has CDR1 KGHDR and CDR2 SFDVKD. Trimming shortened V by 3 bases and J by 8 bases, and 18 bases separated the two germline ends. This CDR3 reads CATSDSINRVDGYTF. The CDR3 DNA reads TGTGCCACCAGTGATAGTATTAACAGGGTCGACGGCTACACCTTC.

This clonotype was seen repeatedly, ten times or more. The J gene is TRBJ2-3, the V gene TRBV18; D may correspond to TRBD1 or TRBD2 (5 bases each). CDR1 is KGHSH and CDR2 is LQKENI in the germline V gene. V lost 3 bases to trimming and J lost 0 bases, with 16 bases between them. There are 17 residues in the CDR3. The CDR3 nucleotides are TGTGCCAGCTCACCGCTGGGGGAGTCCCCTAGCACAGATACGCAGTATTTT. It yields the protein CASSPLGESPSTDTQYF.

Ten or more counts support this clonotype. The genes are TRBV28 and TRBJ2-7, with 13 bases that match TRBD2. Germline CDR1 and CDR2: MDHEN and SYDVKM. V was pared by 5 bases and J by 10 bases, with 11 bases of the junction left unmatched. This CDR3 has 15 amino acids. The CDR3 sequence: CASSPHTSGRARQYF. CDR3 nucleotide sequence: TGTGCCAGCAGTCCCCATACTAGCGGGAGGGCCCGACAGTACTTC.

CDR3 sequence reads: CASSLWTSVTDTQYF. The CDR3 coding sequence is TGTGCCAGCAGCTTATGGACTAGCGTAACAGATACGCAGTATTTT. The chain joins TRBV5-4 to TRBJ2-3; 9 nucleotides align to TRBD2. From germline, CDR1 is SGHNT and CDR2 YYREEE (reference sequence). The CDR3 totals 15 residues. With V trimmed by 2 bases and J by 3 bases, 4 bases remained unmatched.

The gene calls are TRBV3-1 and TRBJ1-3, with D hard to call. The CDR3 covers 15 residues. Germline V gene sequence: CDR1 LGHDT, CDR2 YNNKEL (reference sequence). V shed 1 base and J shed 2 bases, with 9 bases lying between them. The DNA of the CDR3 is TGTGCCAGCAGCCAAGTTAAGGTTACTGGAAACACCATATATTTT. Its protein product is CASSQVKVTGNTIYF.

This clonotype was observed a handful of times. This rearrangement joins TRBV3-1 to TRBJ1-2, with 8 bases lining up with TRBD1. The CDR3 is 13 residues long. After removal of 4 bases from V and 6 bases from J, the junction contained 4 bases not matched to a gene. The germline V gene has CDR1 LGHDT and CDR2 YNNKEL (reference sequence). The chain's CDR3 is CASSPLTGDGYTF. CDR3 nucleotide sequence: TGTGCCAGCAGCCCACTGACAGGGGATGGCTACACCTTC.

This clonotype was observed many times. The rearrangement links TRBV5-5 to TRBJ2-7, with 7 bases matching TRBD1. CDR3 length: 15 residues. With V trimmed by 4 bases and J by 2 bases, 9 bases remained unmatched. The germline gives CDR1 SGHKS, CDR2 YYEKEE (reference sequence). The CDR3 DNA reads as TGTGCCAGCAGCCAGAGACAGGGCAATACCTACGAGCAGTACTTC. It is translated as CASSQRQGNTYEQYF.

The CDR3 region has the DNA TGTGCCAGCAGCCAAGTAGCGGGCGACAGCTCCTACGAGCAGTACTTC. Its protein is CASSQVAGDSSYEQYF. The chain uses TRBV4-2 and TRBJ2-7; 7 bases fit TRBD2. The CDR3 extends over 16 amino acids. V gave up 1 base and J gave up 0 bases; unmatched junction bases: 6. Per germline, CDR1 LGHNA and CDR2 YNFKEQ.

This clonotype was observed a few times. The CDR3 reads CASSPRRGLAMNTQYF. The CDR3 DNA reads as TGTGCCAGCAGTCCCCGACGGGGACTAGCGATGAATACGCAGTATTTT. This chain joins TRBV12-3 or TRBV12-4 and TRBJ2-3; 10 bases are a match to TRBD2. The CDR3 covers 16 residues. J was trimmed by 7 bases and V by 5 bases; bases with no gene match: 12.

This clonotype is medium-sized by share. This chain joins TRBV29-1 and TRBJ2-7, with a weak D call TRBD2 (6 bases). The V and J ends lost 8 bases and 5 bases respectively, with 28 bases between them. This CDR3 is built from 16 residues. Germline CDR1 SQVTM, CDR2 ANQGSEA. Here the CDR3 DNA reads TGCAGCCCCACCCGGGACTCACTAAGGGGACTCCACGAGCAGTACTTC. It encodes CSPTRDSLRGLHEQYF.

This clonotype was seen only a few times. The rearrangement uses TRBV18 and TRBJ2-3; 11 nucleotides align to TRBD2. J was trimmed by 0 bases and V by 3 bases; bases with no gene match: 8. The CDR3 sequence is 18 residues long. CDR1 and CDR2 (germline): KGHSH, LQKENI. In nucleotides, the CDR3 is TGTGCCAGCTCACCCATTCCCTCTAGCGGGGGGAGCACAGATACGCAGTATTTT. Its translation: CASSPIPSSGGSTDTQYF. Using reference TRBV18 and TRBJ2-3 for the parts outside the CDR3, the full variable domain is NAGVMQNPRHLVRRRGQEARLRCSPMKGHSHVYWYRQLPEEGLKFMVYLQKENIIDESGMPKERFSAEFPKEGPSILRIQQVVRGDSAAYFCASSPIPSSGGSTDTQYFGPGTRLTVL.

This clonotype was recorded at least ten times. The V and J genes are TRBV29-1 and TRBJ2-5; D ambiguous. The CDR3 runs 13 residues. Looked up from germline, CDR1 is SQVTM and CDR2 is ANQGSEA. The V end lost 2 bases, the J end lost 1 base, and 8 bases lay between the germline ends. The CDR3 region is CSVELGSQETQYF. CDR3 nucleotide sequence: TGCAGCGTTGAATTAGGCAGCCAAGAGACCCAGTACTTC.

This clonotype was counted only a few times. J is TRBJ2-7 and V is TRBV2; 7 bases fit TRBD1. The CDR3 is 12 residues long. V was clipped by 6 bases and J by 6 bases; unmatched bases: 5. Germline CDR1 is SNHLY and CDR2 is FYNNEI. This chain's CDR3 is CASRGDRVEQYF. The CDR3 coding sequence is TGTGCCAGCAGGGGCGACAGGGTCGAGCAGTACTTC.

This clonotype was seen only a few times. The chain employs TRBV29-1 and TRBJ2-7; no clear D. The CDR3 covers 12 residues. V gave up 7 bases and J gave up 1 base, with 11 bases separating them. Germline CDR1 and CDR2: SQVTM and ANQGSEA. The CDR3 DNA follows: TGCAGCGCCGTTCTGGGGTCCTACGAGCAGTACTTC. Amino acids: CSAVLGSYEQYF.

There are a few counts of this clonotype. The rearrangement uses TRBV11-3 and TRBJ2-1; TRBD2 matches 7 bases. J was trimmed by 5 bases and V by 3 bases; bases with no gene match: 4. The germline CDR1 and CDR2 sequences are SGHNT and YENEEA. This CDR3 has 14 amino acids. The CDR3 here is CASSFETSNNEQFF. Written as DNA, the CDR3 is TGTGCCAGCAGCTTTGAGACTAGCAACAATGAGCAGTTCTTC.

This clonotype showed up many times. The CDR3 nucleotides are TGTGCCAGCAGCCGGTGGCAAGAGACCCAGTACTTC. It specifies CASSRWQETQYF. The chain couples TRBV7-9 to TRBJ2-5; D call uncertain. V gave up 5 bases and J gave up 2 bases, with 6 bases separating them. Germline lookup yields CDR1 SEHNR and CDR2 FQNEAQ (reference sequence). The CDR3 has 12 residues. Looking up the rest from reference TRBV7-9 and TRBJ2-5 gives the full variable domain: DTGVSQNPRHKITKRGQNVTFRCDPISEHNRLYWYRQTLGQGPEFLTYFQNEAQLEKSRLLSDRFSAERPKGSFSTLEIQRTEQGDSAMYLCASSRWQETQYFGPGTRLLVL.

This clonotype was picked up a small number of times. The gene calls are TRBV3-1 and TRBJ2-5, with D maybe TRBD2 (6 bases). There are 14 residues in the CDR3. Trimming cost V 4 bases and J 3 bases, with 12 bases left between them. Germline V gene sequence: CDR1 LGHDT, CDR2 YNNKEL (reference sequence). CDR3: CASSPGTVKETQYF. In nucleotides, the CDR3 is TGTGCCAGCAGCCCAGGGACTGTGAAAGAGACCCAGTACTTC.

The genes are TRBV10-3 and TRBJ1-1; D is unclear. This CDR3 comprises 13 residues. V was clipped by 0 bases and J by 3 bases, with 5 bases between them. Per the germline V gene, CDR1 is ENHRY and CDR2 is SYGVKD. DNA of the CDR3: TGTGCCATCAGTGAGTCGTATGACACTGAAGCTTTCTTT. It is translated as CAISESYDTEAFF.

This clonotype has ten or more counts. The V and J genes are TRBV7-6 and TRBJ2-1, with unresolved D. Per germline, CDR1 SGHVS and CDR2 FNYEAQ. The V end was cut by 1 base, the J end by 4 bases, with 8 bases between. The CDR3 consists of 14 residues. The CDR3 region is CASSLGHTYNEQFF. The CDR3 DNA is TGTGCCAGCAGCTTAGGACACACATACAATGAGCAGTTCTTC. Looking up the rest from reference TRBV7-6 and TRBJ2-1 gives the full variable domain: GAGVSQSPRYKVTKRGQDVALRCDPISGHVSLYWYRQALGQGPEFLTYFNYEAQQDKSGLPNDRFSAERPEGSISTLTIQRTEQRDSAMYRCASSLGHTYNEQFFGPGTRLTVL.